Listed below are T cell receptor beta chains from one sample, sequenced in a study of cytomegalovirus exposure and HLA in healthy donors. Only in-frame clones appear in the TCRdb table, and some are missing; sequencing was by immunoSEQ multiplex PCR. The sample lists 160,000 or so clones, 80% to 90% occurring once. Sequenced input: PBMCs. The receptors originated from a man aged 45-65 years in good health and CMV-seropositive. The CDR3 runs from the conserved cysteine through the conserved F or W. D genes are given only for firm matches. Size values are once, few and many counts, or a class for expanded clones, and some rows have none.

v_call	clone_size	d_call	cdr3_length	j_call	cdr3_nt	cdr3_aa
TRBV11-2	-	TRBD2	16	TRBJ2-6	TGTGCCAGCAGAGGACTAGCGGGAGGTGGGGCCAACGTCCTGACTTTC	CASRGLAGGGANVLTF
TRBV28	-	-	13	TRBJ2-7	TGTGCCAGCAGTCAACTAGGGCCCTACGAGCAGTACTTC	CASSQLGPYEQYF
TRBV5-1	-	TRBD1	13	TRBJ1-1	TGCGCCAGCAGATCAACAGGGGGCACTGAAGCTTTCTTT	CASRSTGGTEAFF
TRBV30	-	-	15	TRBJ2-1	TGTGCCTGGAGTGTACTCATGGGACATCCCCCTCCGCAGTTCTTC	CAWSVLMGHPPPQFF
TRBV7-2	-	-	15	TRBJ1-2	TGTGCCAGCAGCTCAACCCCCGGGGGGCCGTATGGCTACACCTTC	CASSSTPGGPYGYTF
TRBV19	-	TRBD1	16	TRBJ1-5	TGTGCCAGTAGTACCGTGGAGACAGGGGCGCATCAGCCCCAGCATTTT	CASSTVETGAHQPQHF
TRBV7-2	-	-	15	TRBJ1-2	TGTGCCAGCAGCTTAAGGGGGGGGGCTAACTATGGCTACACCTTC	CASSLRGGANYGYTF
TRBV10-3	-	TRBD1	16	TRBJ2-3	TGTGCCATCAGTGAGAGTCCCGGGACAGGGGGAAATACGCAGTATTTT	CAISESPGTGGNTQYF
TRBV7-2	-	-	16	TRBJ1-5	TGTGCCAGCAGCTTATTGGGGAGAGGGAACAATCAGCCCCAGCATTTT	CASSLLGRGNNQPQHF
TRBV11-3	-	-	14	TRBJ2-1	TGTGCCAGCAGCCCTAGTTGGGGGCACAGTGAGCAGTTCTTC	CASSPSWGHSEQFF
TRBV18	-	-	17	TRBJ2-3	TGTGCCAGCTCACTGACCGATCGAGGATGGGGCACAGATACGCAGTATTTT	CASSLTDRGWGTDTQYF
TRBV15	once	-	19	TRBJ1-3	TGTGCCACCAGCGACCGGGACATTTTATATTCCCCCTCTGGAAACACCATATATTTT	CATSDRDILYSPSGNTIYF
TRBV2	-	-	14	TRBJ2-2	TGTGCCAGCAGTGAAGCTCGTAGTAGCGGGGAGCTGTTTTTT	CASSEARSSGELFF
TRBV19	-	-	16	TRBJ1-2	TGTGCCAGTAGTGTGGCCAGCAGGGGCGCGAGCTATGGCTACACCTTC	CASSVASRGASYGYTF
TRBV7-7	-	-	15	TRBJ2-1	TGTGCTAGCAGCTTGTCCGGTAGCTCCTACAATGAGCAGTTCTTC	CASSLSGSSYNEQFF
TRBV7-2	few	TRBD1	13	TRBJ1-2	TGTGCCAGCGGGGACAGGGTAAGGGCTGGCTACACCTTC	CASGDRVRAGYTF